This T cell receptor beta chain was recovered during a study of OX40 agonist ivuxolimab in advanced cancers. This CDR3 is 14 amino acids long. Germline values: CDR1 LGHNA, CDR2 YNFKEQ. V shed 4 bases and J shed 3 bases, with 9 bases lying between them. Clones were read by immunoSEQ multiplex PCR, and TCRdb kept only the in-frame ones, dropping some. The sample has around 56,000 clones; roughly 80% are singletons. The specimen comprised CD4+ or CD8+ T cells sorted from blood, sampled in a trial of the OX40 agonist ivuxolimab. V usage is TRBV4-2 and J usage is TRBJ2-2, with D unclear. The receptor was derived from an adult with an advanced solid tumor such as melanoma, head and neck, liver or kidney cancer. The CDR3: CASSPDHDTGELFF. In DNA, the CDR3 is TGTGCCAGCAGCCCGGACCATGACACCGGGGAGCTGTTTTTT.